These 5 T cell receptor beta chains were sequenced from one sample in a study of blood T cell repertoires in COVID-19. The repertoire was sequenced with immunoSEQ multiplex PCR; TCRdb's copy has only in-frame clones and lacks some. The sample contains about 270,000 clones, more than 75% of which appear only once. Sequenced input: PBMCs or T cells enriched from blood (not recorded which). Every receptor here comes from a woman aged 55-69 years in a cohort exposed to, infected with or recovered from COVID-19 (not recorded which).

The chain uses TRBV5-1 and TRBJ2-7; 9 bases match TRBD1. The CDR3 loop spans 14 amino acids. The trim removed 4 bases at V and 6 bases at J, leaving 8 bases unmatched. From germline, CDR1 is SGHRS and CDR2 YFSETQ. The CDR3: CASSVQGAWGEQYF. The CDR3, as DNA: TGCGCCAGCAGCGTACAGGGGGCGTGGGGCGAGCAGTACTTC.

The CDR3 DNA follows: TGTGCCAGCACCGGGACCGGAGGGGGCTACACCTTC. Its protein is CASTGTGGGYTF. This chain joins TRBV25-1 and TRBJ1-2; D is perhaps TRBD1 (5 bases). Between the trimmed V and J ends, which lost 7 bases and 8 bases, there was a span of 14 bases. This CDR3 is built from 12 residues. Per germline, CDR1 MGHDK and CDR2 SYGVNS.

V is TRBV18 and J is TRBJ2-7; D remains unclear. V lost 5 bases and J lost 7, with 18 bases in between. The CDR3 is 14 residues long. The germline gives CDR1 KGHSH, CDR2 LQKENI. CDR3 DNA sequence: TGTGCCAGCTCAGACCCCAAGCGATTCCCTGAGCAGTACTTC. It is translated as CASSDPKRFPEQYF.

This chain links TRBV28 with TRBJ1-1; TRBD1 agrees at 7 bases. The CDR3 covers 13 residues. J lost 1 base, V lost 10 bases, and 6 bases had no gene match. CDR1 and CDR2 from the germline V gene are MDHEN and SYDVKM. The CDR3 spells CATRRQGNTEAFF. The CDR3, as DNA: TGTGCCACGAGGAGACAGGGGAACACTGAAGCTTTCTTT.

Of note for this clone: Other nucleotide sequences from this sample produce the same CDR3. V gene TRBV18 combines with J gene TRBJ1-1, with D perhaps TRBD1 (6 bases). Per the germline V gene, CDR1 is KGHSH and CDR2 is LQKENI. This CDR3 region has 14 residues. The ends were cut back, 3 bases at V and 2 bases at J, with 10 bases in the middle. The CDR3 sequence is CASSPRTENTEAFF. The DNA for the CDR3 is TGTGCCAGCTCACCTCGGACAGAAAACACTGAAGCTTTCTTT.